The 9 T cell receptor beta chains reported below all come from one sample, sequenced in a study of blood T cell repertoires in COVID-19 (dated by TCRdb to about 2020). Libraries came from the immunoSEQ multiplex PCR assay. This is the immuneACCESS table as TCRdb keeps it, with only in-frame sequences that have V and J called. A part of the clones is gone; compared with another copy, unresolved V genes explain less than half, and the rest is unexplained. The sample table shows a few hundred thousand clones, and approximately 87% are seen once. About 1.9% of the sample is in the top ten clones. The specimen was PBMCs or T cells enriched from blood (not recorded which). These receptors were taken from a man between 35 and 55 years old in a cohort exposed to, infected with or recovered from COVID-19 (not recorded which).

J is TRBJ2-2 and V is TRBV5-6; 7 bases line up with TRBD1. This CDR3 is built from 16 residues. Trimming took 5 bases from V and 0 from J; bases not matched to a gene: 7. Germline CDR1 is SGHDT and CDR2 is YYEEEE. The CDR3 bases are TGTGCCAGCAGGCGCACAGGGGATTCGAACACCGGGGAGCTGTTTTTT. It translates to CASRRTGDSNTGELFF.

J is TRBJ2-7 and V is TRBV12-5, with 8 positions matching TRBD2. V trimming: 6 bases; J trimming: 3 bases; junction bases outside the gene matches: 7. This CDR3 has 14 amino acids. Germline CDR1 and CDR2: LGHNT and FRNRAP. CDR3 nucleotide sequence: TGTGCTAGTGGCCAAGGACTAGCTAACTACGAGCAGTACTTC. Protein product: CASGQGLANYEQYF.

In the case of this clone: At the DNA level, this CDR3 is encoded by other sequences in the same sample as well. The rearrangement joins TRBV9 to TRBJ2-1; D remains unclear. This CDR3 comprises 15 residues. Per the germline V gene, CDR1 is SGDLS and CDR2 is YYNGEE. V was trimmed by 4 bases and J by 0 bases, leaving 11 bases between them. CDR3 sequence (DNA): TGTGCCAGCAGCTCAAGTGGTAGCTCCTACAATGAGCAGTTCTTC. This gives the protein CASSSSGSSYNEQFF.

The chain couples TRBV29-1 to TRBJ2-5, with D possibly being TRBD2 (5 bases). V dropped 3 bases and J dropped 5 bases, with 13 bases sitting between them. CDR1 and CDR2 from the germline V gene are SQVTM and ANQGSEA. This CDR3 spans 13 amino acids. The CDR3 sequence: CSVDAGRRETQYF. The CDR3 DNA reads as TGCAGCGTTGACGCGGGTAGGAGGGAGACCCAGTACTTC.

The chain carries TRBV6-1 and TRBJ2-2; no firm D call. This CDR3 comprises 12 residues. Trimming cost V 2 bases and J 9 bases, with 7 bases left between them. Looked up from germline, CDR1 is MNHNS and CDR2 is SASEGT. CDR3 nucleotides: TGTGCCAGCAGTGAATATCTCCGGGAGCTGTTTTTT. The encoded protein is CASSEYLRELFF.

V is TRBV9 and J is TRBJ2-1, with a weak D call TRBD2 (6 bases). V dropped 0 bases and J dropped 4 bases, with 11 bases sitting between them. The CDR3 runs 15 residues. CDR1 and CDR2 from the germline V gene are SGDLS and YYNGEE. In DNA form, the CDR3 reads TGTGCCAGCAGCGTAGGTCTCGGGAGTTACAATGAGCAGTTCTTC. As protein: CASSVGLGSYNEQFF.

The chain employs TRBV28 and TRBJ2-1; 7 nucleotides line up with TRBD1. J gave up 5 bases and V 6 bases, and 10 bases lay outside the gene matches. The CDR3 is made up of 15 amino acids. In germline, CDR1 is MDHEN, CDR2 SYDVKM. CDR3 protein: CASSTPSTGDNEQFF. In DNA, the CDR3 is TGTGCCAGCAGCACCCCGTCTACAGGGGACAATGAGCAGTTCTTC. The variable domain in full, with the rest retrieved from reference TRBV28 and TRBJ2-1, is DVKVTQSSRYLVKRTGEKVFLECVQDMDHENMFWYRQDPGLGLRLIYFSYDVKMKEKGDIPEGYSVSREKKERFSLILESASTNQTSMYLCASSTPSTGDNEQFFGPGTRLTVL.

The chain recombines TRBV28 with TRBJ2-1; D is perhaps TRBD2 (7 bases). The V gene lost 2 bases and the J gene lost 7 bases, with 15 bases spanning the gap. The germline V gene encodes CDR1 MDHEN and CDR2 SYDVKM. This CDR3 has 15 amino acids. CDR3 protein: CASSLTGAGENEQFF. The DNA of the CDR3 is TGTGCCAGCAGTTTAACGGGGGCGGGGGAAAATGAGCAGTTCTTC.

The V call is TRBV12-3 or TRBV12-4, the J call TRBJ1-2; 7 nucleotides agree with TRBD1. Trimming removed 7 bases from V and 7 bases from J; junction bases left unmatched: 9. This CDR3 is 13 amino acids long. CDR3 bases: TGTGCCAGCAACCTTAGGGGGCTTGGTGGCTACACCTTC. This encodes CASNLRGLGGYTF.